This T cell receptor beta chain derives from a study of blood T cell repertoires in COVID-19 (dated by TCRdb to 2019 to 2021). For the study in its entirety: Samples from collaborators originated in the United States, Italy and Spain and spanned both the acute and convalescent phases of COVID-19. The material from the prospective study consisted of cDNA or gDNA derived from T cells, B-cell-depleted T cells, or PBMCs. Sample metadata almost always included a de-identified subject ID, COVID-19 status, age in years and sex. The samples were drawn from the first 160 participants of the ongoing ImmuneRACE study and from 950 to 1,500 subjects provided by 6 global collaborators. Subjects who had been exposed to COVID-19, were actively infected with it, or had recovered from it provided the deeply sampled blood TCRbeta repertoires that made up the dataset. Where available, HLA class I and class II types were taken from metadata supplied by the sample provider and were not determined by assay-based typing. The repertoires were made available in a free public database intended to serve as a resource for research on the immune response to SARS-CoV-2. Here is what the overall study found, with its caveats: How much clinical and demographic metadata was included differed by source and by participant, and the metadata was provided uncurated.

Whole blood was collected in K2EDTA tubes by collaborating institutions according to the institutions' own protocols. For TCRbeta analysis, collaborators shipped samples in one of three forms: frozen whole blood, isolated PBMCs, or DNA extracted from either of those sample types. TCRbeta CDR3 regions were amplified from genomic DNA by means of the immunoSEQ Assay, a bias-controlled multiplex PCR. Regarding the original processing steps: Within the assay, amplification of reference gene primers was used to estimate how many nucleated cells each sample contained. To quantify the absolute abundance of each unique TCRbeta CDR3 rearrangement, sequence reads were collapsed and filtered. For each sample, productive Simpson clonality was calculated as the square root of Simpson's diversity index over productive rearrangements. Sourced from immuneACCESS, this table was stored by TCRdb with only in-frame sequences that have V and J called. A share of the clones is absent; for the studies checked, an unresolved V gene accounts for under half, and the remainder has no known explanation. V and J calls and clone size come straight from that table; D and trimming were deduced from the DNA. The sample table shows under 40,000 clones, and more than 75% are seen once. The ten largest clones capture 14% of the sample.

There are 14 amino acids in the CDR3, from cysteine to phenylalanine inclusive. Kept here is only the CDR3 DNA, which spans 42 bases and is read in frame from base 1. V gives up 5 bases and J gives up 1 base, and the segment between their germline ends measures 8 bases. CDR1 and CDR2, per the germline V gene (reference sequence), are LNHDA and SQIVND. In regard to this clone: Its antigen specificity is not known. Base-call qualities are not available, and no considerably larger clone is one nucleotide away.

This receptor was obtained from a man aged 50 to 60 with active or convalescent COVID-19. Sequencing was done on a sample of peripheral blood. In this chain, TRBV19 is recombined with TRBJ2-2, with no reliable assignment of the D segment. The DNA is TGTGCCAGTAGTCGTGCGCTGAACACCGGGGAGCTGTTTTTT. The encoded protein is CASSRALNTGELFF.